Listed below are T cell receptor beta chains from one sample, sequenced in a study of CD8+ T cells in alopecia areata. Clones were sequenced by immunoSEQ multiplex PCR, and TCRdb holds only the in-frame ones, with some missing. The sample lists 150,000 to 200,000 clones, 55% to 75% seen once, with under 7% in the top ten. Sequencing used CD4+ T cells sorted from blood, obtained at week 24, from a patient treated with tofacitinib. The source of these receptors is a human donor with alopecia areata. Each CDR3 is given with its conserved first and last residue. A D gene is named only where the DNA matches it firmly. Only some rows state a clone size, as once, few, many or a class for expanded clones.

v_call	clone_size	d_call	j_call	cdr3_nt	cdr3_aa
TRBV6-5	.	.	TRBJ1-1	TGTGCCAGCAGTTACGGGGGCTCGAACACTGAAGCTTTCTTT	CASSYGGSNTEAFF
TRBV5-1	.	TRBD1	TRBJ2-7	TGCGCCAGCAGCGAACACCCGGGACAGGGCTACGAGCAGTACTTC	CASSEHPGQGYEQYF
TRBV9	once	.	TRBJ2-5	TGTGCCAGCAGCCCACCCAGGGGCGAGGGGGAGACCCAGTACTTC	CASSPPRGEGETQYF
TRBV13	.	.	TRBJ2-7	TGTGCCAGCAGCTTAGCGGGGGTCTACGAGCAGTACTTC	CASSLAGVYEQYF
TRBV30	.	TRBD1	TRBJ1-1	TGTGCCTGGAGTGTCCAGGGGGCGTCAGGTGAAGCTTTCTTT	CAWSVQGASGEAFF
TRBV2	.	.	TRBJ1-6	TGTGCCAGCAGTGGAAAACAGGGCGGGTCACCCCTCCACTTT	CASSGKQGGSPLHF
TRBV29-1	.	.	TRBJ2-4	TGCAGCGTACTCTTGAACGGACGTTCCAGTAGGATTATAGCCAAAAACATTCAGTACTTC	CSVLLNGRSSRIIAKNIQYF
TRBV7-9	few	TRBD2	TRBJ2-6	TGTGCCAGCAGCTTAGCCACTAGCGGTGGGGCCAACGTCCTGACTTTC	CASSLATSGGANVLTF
TRBV6-6	few	.	TRBJ1-4	TGTGCCAGCTCTGGCCCCGGGACCGAAAAACTGTTTTTT	CASSGPGTEKLFF
TRBV27	.	TRBD1	TRBJ2-3	TGTGCCAGCAGTACCCCAGGGGGAGCCGCTAGCACAGATACGCAGTATTTT	CASSTPGGAASTDTQYF
TRBV29-1	few	.	TRBJ2-2	TGCAGCGTTGCTGGTTCACCTCACACCGGGGAGCTGTTTTTT	CSVAGSPHTGELFF
TRBV29-1	few	.	TRBJ2-2	TGCAGCGTGGAACGTGGTGGGGAGCTGTTTTTT	CSVERGGELFF
TRBV4-1	.	TRBD2	TRBJ2-3	TGCGCCAGCAGCCAATTGGCGGGAGCAGATACGCAGTATTTT	CASSQLAGADTQYF
TRBV30	.	TRBD1	TRBJ1-2	TGTGCCTGGGAACAGGGGGCGCAGGTTCGGGGCTACACCTTC	CAWEQGAQVRGYTF
TRBV2	.	TRBD1	TRBJ1-4	TGTGCCAGCAGTGAATTGGGACAGGGGACAACTAATGAAAAACTGTTTTTT	CASSELGQGTTNEKLFF
TRBV9	.	.	TRBJ2-7	TGTGCCAGCAGCGTATTGGGGGAGTCCGAGCAGTACTTC	CASSVLGESEQYF
TRBV29-1	.	TRBD1	TRBJ2-7	TGCAGCGCCGGGGGACAGGGGGCAAACGAGCAGTACTTC	CSAGGQGANEQYF
TRBV5-1	.	.	TRBJ1-1	TGCGCCAGCAGCTTGGTTGCAGGGAGGGCTGAAGCTTTCTTT	CASSLVAGRAEAFF
TRBV19	.	TRBD1	TRBJ1-5	TGTGCCTCGGGACAGGGCCGAGGACAGCCCCAGCATTTT	CASGQGRGQPQHF
TRBV27	.	TRBD1	TRBJ2-3	TGTGCCAGCAGTTTATTGAAGGGGGCCGATACGCAGTATTTT	CASSLLKGADTQYF
TRBV6-5	.	.	TRBJ2-7	TGTGCCAGCAGTTACCAAATCTCGACCGAGCAGTACTTC	CASSYQISTEQYF
TRBV6-5	many	TRBD1	TRBJ1-5	TGTGCCAGCGGGACAGGGTATAGCAATCAGCCCCAGCATTTT	CASGTGYSNQPQHF
TRBV9	.	TRBD1	TRBJ1-6	TGTGCCAGCAGCGTAGACAGGGGGGGCACACCCCTCCACTTT	CASSVDRGGTPLHF
TRBV7-9	.	.	TRBJ1-2	TGTGCCCTGGAGGGCTCCTCGGGTGCTTATGGCTACACCTTC	CALEGSSGAYGYTF
TRBV29-1	.	.	TRBJ2-5	TGCAGCGTGGACCCCGGACAGCCGGGGAGGGAGACCCAGTACTTC	CSVDPGQPGRETQYF
TRBV15	.	.	TRBJ2-7	TGTGCCACCAGCAGGCACAGTGACTTCTCCTACGAGCAGTACTTC	CATSRHSDFSYEQYF
TRBV19	few	.	TRBJ2-5	TGTGCCAGTGCAAAACAGGGTTTAGAGACCCAGTACTTC	CASAKQGLETQYF
TRBV6-6	.	TRBD1	TRBJ2-7	TGTGCCAGCAGTTATAAGGGACAGGGGGCTTACGAGCAGTACTTC	CASSYKGQGAYEQYF
TRBV9	once	.	TRBJ2-1	TGTGCCAGCAGCGTAGCGCCCCACCCGAATGAGCAGTTCTTC	CASSVAPHPNEQFF
TRBV30	few	.	TRBJ1-1	TGTGCCTGGAGTTCACAGTTGAACACTGAAGCTTTCTTT	CAWSSQLNTEAFF
TRBV30	.	.	TRBJ2-1	TGTGCCTGGAGTGTACTATGGGGTCTTAAAGAATACAATGAGCAGTTCTTC	CAWSVLWGLKEYNEQFF
TRBV5-4	.	.	TRBJ1-1	TGTGCCAGCAGCCCGGCTTCGAACACTGAAGCTTTCTTT	CASSPASNTEAFF
TRBV19	few	.	TRBJ1-4	TGTGCCAGTAGTAAGAGGACTAATGAAAAACTGTTTTTT	CASSKRTNEKLFF
TRBV29-1	.	TRBD1	TRBJ2-1	TGCAGCCTTGGAGGGACAGGGGATAGGAATGAGCAGTTCTTC	CSLGGTGDRNEQFF
TRBV29-1	few	TRBD2	TRBJ2-3	TGCAGCGGGCTTAGCGGGGGGCTCTCCACAGATACGCAGTATTTT	CSGLSGGLSTDTQYF
TRBV2	.	TRBD1	TRBJ2-7	TGTGCCAGCTCCGGACAGGGGCGCGAGCAGTACTTC	CASSGQGREQYF
TRBV2	few	TRBD2	TRBJ2-7	TGTGCCAGCTACACTAGCGGAGGACAAGCATCCTACGAGCAGTACTTC	CASYTSGGQASYEQYF
TRBV9	.	.	TRBJ1-3	TGTGCCAGCAGCGTAGGGGATGAAGCCCGAAACACCATATATTTT	CASSVGDEARNTIYF